This T cell receptor (beta chain) derives from a study of blood T cell repertoires in COVID-19. Profiled with immunoSEQ multiplex PCR; TCRdb holds only in-frame clones, not every one. The sample lists 200,000 to 250,000 clones, approximately 87% seen once, with over 3% in the top ten. Losses at the gene ends were 3 bases for V and 4 bases for J; bases not matched to a gene: 6. Germline V gives CDR1 SEHNR, CDR2 FQNEAQ (reference sequence). The CDR3 extends over 15 amino acids. The receptor was derived from a woman between 50 and 59 years old in a cohort exposed to, infected with or recovered from COVID-19 (not recorded which). V usage is TRBV7-9 and J usage is TRBJ2-3, with TRBD2 matching over 8 bases. The specimen sequenced was PBMCs or T cells enriched from blood (not recorded which). The CDR3 region is CASSLGAGVADTQYF. The CDR3, as DNA: TGTGCCAGCAGCTTGGGAGCGGGGGTGGCAGATACGCAGTATTTT.